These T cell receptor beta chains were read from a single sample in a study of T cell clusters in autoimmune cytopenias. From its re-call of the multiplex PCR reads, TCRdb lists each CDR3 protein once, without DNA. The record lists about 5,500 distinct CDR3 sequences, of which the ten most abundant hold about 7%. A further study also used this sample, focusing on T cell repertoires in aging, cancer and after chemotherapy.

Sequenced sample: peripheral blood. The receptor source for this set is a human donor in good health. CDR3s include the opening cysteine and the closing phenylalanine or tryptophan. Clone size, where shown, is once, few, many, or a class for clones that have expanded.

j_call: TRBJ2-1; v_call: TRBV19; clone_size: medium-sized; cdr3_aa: CASSIVQGWNEQFF
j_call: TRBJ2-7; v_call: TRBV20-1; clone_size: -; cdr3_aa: CSARGHRSSYEQYF
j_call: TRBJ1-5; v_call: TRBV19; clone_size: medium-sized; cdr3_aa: CASSIAGGTYINQPQHF
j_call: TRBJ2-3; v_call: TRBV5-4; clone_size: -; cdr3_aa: CASLRRDHTDTQYF
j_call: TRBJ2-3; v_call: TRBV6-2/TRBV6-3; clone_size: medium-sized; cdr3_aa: CASSSEALPGLIPDTQYF
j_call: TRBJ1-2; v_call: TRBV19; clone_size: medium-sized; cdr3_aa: CASTRGSYGYTF
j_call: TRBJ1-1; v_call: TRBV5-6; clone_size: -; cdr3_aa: CASSYNRGLTEAFF
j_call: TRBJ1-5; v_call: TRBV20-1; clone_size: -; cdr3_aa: CSARGGSPLNQPQHF
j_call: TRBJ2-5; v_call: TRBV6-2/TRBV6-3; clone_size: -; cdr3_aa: CASSSKTAYQETQYF
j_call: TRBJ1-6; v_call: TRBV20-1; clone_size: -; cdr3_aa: CSAKGHHNSPLHF
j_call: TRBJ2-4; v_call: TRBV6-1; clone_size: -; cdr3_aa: CASSEKGGTSGGLRLAKNIQYF
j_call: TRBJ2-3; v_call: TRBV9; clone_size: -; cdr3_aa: CASSVASGDTQYF
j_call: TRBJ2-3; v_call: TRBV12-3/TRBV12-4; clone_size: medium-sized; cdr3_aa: CASSSTGTGLEGTQYF
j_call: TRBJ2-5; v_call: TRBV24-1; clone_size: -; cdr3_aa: CATSGSRGEETQYF
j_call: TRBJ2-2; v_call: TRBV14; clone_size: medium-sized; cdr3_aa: CASSLDWTTGELFF
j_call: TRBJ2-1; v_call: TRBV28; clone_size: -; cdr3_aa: CASSLYGNEQFF
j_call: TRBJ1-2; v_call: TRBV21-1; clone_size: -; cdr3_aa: CASHRDPLRGYTF
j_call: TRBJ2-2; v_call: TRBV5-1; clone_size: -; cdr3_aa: CASILGDPRQGELFF
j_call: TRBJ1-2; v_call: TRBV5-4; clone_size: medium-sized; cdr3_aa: CASSLVPQSGYGYTF
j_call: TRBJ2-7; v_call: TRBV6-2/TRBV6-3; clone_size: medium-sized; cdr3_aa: CASSYVGLAGLYEQYF
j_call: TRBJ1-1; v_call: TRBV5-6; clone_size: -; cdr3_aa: CASSLDRIYMNTEAFF
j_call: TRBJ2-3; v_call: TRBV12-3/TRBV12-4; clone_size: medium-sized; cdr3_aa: CASSWTSITDTQYF